The clone carrying this TCR beta chain was observed a handful of times. Its antigen is as yet unknown. This CDR3 has 16 amino acids. The germline CDR1 and CDR2 sequences are SGHRS and YFSETQ. V lost 1 base, J lost 2 bases, and 2 bases stayed unmatched. This sample was taken from a study of T-cell memory formation after mild COVID-19. Study context: TCR clusters largely stayed donor specific.

TCRdb itself ran the 5' RACE reads through MiXCR, one entry per CDR3 protein. The sample lists 210,000 or so distinct CDR3 sequences, approximately 10% occurring once. The study's findings and limits: Pre-infection memory already had some responding clones, implying cross-reactive memory joined.

The receptor was isolated from a man between 18 and 29 years old who had mild COVID-19 (a few samples of this study predate the infection). Cell type and time point are not known. The sequenced sample consisted of PBMCs or a T cell subset sorted from them (not recorded which). The chain recombines TRBV5-1 with TRBJ2-2; 10 bases are shared with TRBD2. The CDR3 sequence is CASSLIAGGNTGELFF. In nucleotides, the CDR3 is TGCGCCAGCAGCTTGATAGCGGGGGGCAACACCGGGGAGCTGTTTTTT.